This TCR beta chain was sequenced during a study of T cell responses to AZD1222 COVID-19 vaccine (dated by TCRdb to the early 2020s). For the study in its entirety: TCR sequencing covered over 230 trial participants: 200 to 220 given two doses of AZD1222 and 26 given two doses of MenACWY control vaccine. Trial participants were enrolled into age subgroups of 18-55, 56-69 and 70-plus years, which contained approximately 150, 28 and 58 TCR-sequenced participants, respectively.

The full study reports these points: CD4 TCRs associated with the vaccine covered the entire spike protein, and the dominant responses were in regions 160-218 and 743-854. Epitopes outside the regions mutated in the B.1.351 and B.1.1.7 variants were reportedly recognized by nearly half of the unique spike-specific TCRs. Because no day 14 peak-response samples were available, repertoires were characterized only after the peak T cell response. Spike-specific TCR breadth and depth rose significantly after two AZD1222 doses compared with day 0 and with MenACWY recipients. Conclusions about previously exposed vaccinees are limited, since just five to seven AZD1222 recipients were seropositive for SARS-CoV-2 at baseline. Most participants were white British and females outnumbered males, and the authors suggested that clonal diversity may have been underestimated. The 56-69-year group was small, and its depth increase did not reach significance, likely because of low power.

The time point label of this sample denotes: about 28 days (+/-7) after the second vaccine dose. The label giving this sample's treatment or condition can be read as: meningococcal conjugate vaccine given as trial control. Samples from vaccinated people were obtained from the UK trials COV001 and COV002, which included a single-blind randomized controlled phase 2/3 trial of AZD1222 (ChAdOx1 nCoV-19) in healthy adults. For TCRbeta chain sequencing, PBMC samples were collected from trial participants at day 0 and at day 28 after the second dose. The CDR3 regions of human TCRbeta chains were analyzed by immunosequencing. Under the source paper's analysis protocol: TCRs in the repertoires were compared against a reference library of SARS-CoV-2-specific TCRs that had been generated with the MIRA antigen-specificity platform. Breadth was defined as the fraction of unique TCRs that were SARS-CoV-2-associated, and depth was defined as the fraction of total T cells that were SARS-CoV-2-associated. Using the MIRA data, every spike-specific TCR was mapped to the spike region that the TCR reacted to and assigned to either a CD4 or a CD8 class. Log10-transformed breadth and depth values were compared by one-way ANOVA with Sidak's multiple comparisons tests. TCRdb took over this immuneACCESS table, retaining in-frame rearrangements with V and J assigned. Such tables are incomplete; in checked studies, under half of the missing clones stem from an unresolved V gene, and the remainder is unexplained. The V and J calls and clone size come from that table; D and trimming were worked out from the DNA. The sample table contains about 190,000 clones; only one count was recorded for approximately 92% of them. The ten largest clones add up to 3.5% to 4% of the sample.

About this clone itself: Its target antigen remains unknown. There are no base qualities to consult, and no much larger clone falls within one base.

The CDR3 starts with the cysteine, ends with the phenylalanine, and has 16 residues. The sequence is cut down to CDR3 DNA, 48 bases in frame from base 1. Between the V and J ends, shortened by 0 bases and 9 bases respectively, the junction contains 15 bases. CDR1 and CDR2 are drawn from the germline V gene: SGHTA, FQGNSA. The sequence was collected from an adult who received the MenACWY meningococcal vaccine as a control. The sample here was peripheral blood, taken 28 days after the second dose of the MenACWY control vaccine. Recombination connected TRBV7-2 to TRBJ1-6, and perhaps TRBD1 as D gene, on 5 matching bases. The DNA is TGTGCCAGCAGCTTAGCTCCCGGGGACTGGGCTTCACCCCTCCACTTT. The encoded protein is CASSLAPGDWASPLHF.